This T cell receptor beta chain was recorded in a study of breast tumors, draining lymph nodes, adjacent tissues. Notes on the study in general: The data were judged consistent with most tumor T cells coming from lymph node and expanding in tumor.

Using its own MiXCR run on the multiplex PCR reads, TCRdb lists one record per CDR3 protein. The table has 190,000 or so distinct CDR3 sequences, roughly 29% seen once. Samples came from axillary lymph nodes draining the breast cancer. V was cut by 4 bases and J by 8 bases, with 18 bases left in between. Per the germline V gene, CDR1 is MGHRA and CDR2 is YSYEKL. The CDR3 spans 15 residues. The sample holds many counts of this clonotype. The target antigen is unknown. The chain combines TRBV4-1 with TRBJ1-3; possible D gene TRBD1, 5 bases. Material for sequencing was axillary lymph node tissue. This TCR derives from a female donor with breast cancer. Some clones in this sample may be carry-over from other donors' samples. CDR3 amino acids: CASSLDSLSWDTIYF. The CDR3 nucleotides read TGCGCCAGCAGCCTCGACAGTCTATCGTGGGACACCATATATTTT.